The 26 T cell receptor beta chains below all came from one sample that was sequenced in a study of cytomegalovirus exposure and HLA in healthy donors (dated by TCRdb to about 2017). The library was produced with the immunoSEQ multiplex PCR assay. For the multiplex PCR, a mixture combining 60 forward primers for TCR Vbeta segments and 13 reverse primers for TCR Jbeta segments was used. TCRdb limited this immuneACCESS table to in-frame rearrangements with V and J called. A share of clones is missing; checked studies link under half to unresolved V genes, and the rest is unexplained. The sample table lists around 190,000 clones, roughly 80% of them with a count of one. The leading ten clones occupy more than 5.5% of the sample. Sequenced: PBMCs. These receptors were taken from a man aged 40-49 years in good health and CMV-seronegative.

This clone is categorized as medium-sized. The chain employs TRBV6-6 and TRBJ1-4, with a weak D call TRBD1 (5 bases). Trimming took off 0 bases at V and 8 bases at J, with 13 bases between the two ends. The CDR3 runs to 15 residues. Germline V gene lookup returns CDR1 MNHNY and CDR2 SVGAGI (reference sequence). CDR3 loop: CASSYSNQGGEKLFF. The CDR3 nucleotides read TGTGCCAGCAGTTACTCGAACCAGGGTGGGGAAAAACTGTTTTTT.

The chain uses TRBV11-2 and TRBJ2-7, with 12 positions matching TRBD2. Germline loops: CDR1 SGHAT, CDR2 FQNNGV. CDR3 length: 19 amino acids. V lost 5 bases, J lost 0 bases, and 14 bases stayed unmatched. The DNA of the CDR3 is TGTGCCAGCAGCGCTACTAGCGGGGGGTTTGGGGCCGACTCCTACGAGCAGTACTTC. Its protein is CASSATSGGFGADSYEQYF.

The chain combines TRBV18 with TRBJ1-2; possible D gene TRBD1, 5 bases. Germline V gives CDR1 KGHSH, CDR2 LQKENI. V was clipped by 1 base and J by 0 bases, with 12 bases between them. The CDR3 is 16 residues long. CDR3 sequence reads: CASSPREGPSNYGYTF. CDR3 in DNA: TGTGCCAGCTCACCACGGGAGGGGCCATCTAACTATGGCTACACCTTC.

A few counts support this clone. The chain is built from TRBV5-4 and TRBJ2-7; D might be TRBD1 (6 bases). This CDR3 contains 14 residues. The V end was cut by 4 bases, the J end by 2 bases, with 13 bases between. The germline gives CDR1 SGHNT, CDR2 YYREEE (reference sequence). The CDR3: CASSRTAATYEQYF. The CDR3 DNA sequence: TGTGCCAGCAGCAGGACAGCAGCAACCTACGAGCAGTACTTC.

The J gene is TRBJ1-2, the V gene TRBV2; D is perhaps TRBD1 (5 bases). Germline V gene lookup returns CDR1 SNHLY and CDR2 FYNNEI. V lost 3 bases and J lost 7, with 9 bases in between. CDR3 length: 12 amino acids. CDR3 sequence: CASSDRGGGYTF. CDR3 nucleotide sequence: TGTGCCAGCAGTGACCGGGGGGGTGGCTACACCTTC.

This chain connects TRBV10-2 to TRBJ2-3; 11 nucleotides agree with TRBD2. Per the germline V gene, CDR1 is WSHSY and CDR2 is SAAADI. This CDR3 region has 13 residues. V gave up 7 bases and J gave up 6 bases; unmatched junction bases: 3. CDR3 loop: CASKLAGADTQYF. The CDR3, as DNA: TGCGCCAGCAAACTAGCGGGAGCCGATACGCAGTATTTT.

V usage is TRBV7-6 and J usage is TRBJ2-7, with 15 bases fitting TRBD2. Germline V gene lookup returns CDR1 SGHVS and CDR2 FNYEAQ. This CDR3 region has 15 residues. V shed 4 bases and J 6 bases; nucleotides not matched to a gene: 4. CDR3 coding DNA: TGTGCCAGCAGCTCGGGACTAGCGGGGGGAGGCGAGCAGTACTTC. It yields the protein CASSSGLAGGGEQYF.

The chain carries TRBV15 and TRBJ2-3; a weak D match, TRBD1 (5 bases). This CDR3 has 15 amino acids. In germline, CDR1 is LNHNV, CDR2 YYDKDF (reference sequence). The germline V and J ends were trimmed by 3 bases and 0 bases, with 10 bases remaining between them. The CDR3 DNA reads as TGTGCCACCAGCAGTGGAAGGGGAAGCACAGATACGCAGTATTTT. Its protein is CATSSGRGSTDTQYF. Variable domain in full (rest from reference TRBV15 and TRBJ2-3): DAMVIQNPRYQVTQFGKPVTLSCSQTLNHNVMYWYQQKSSQAPKLLFHYYDKDFNNEADTPDNFQSRRPNTSFCFLDIRSPGLGDTAMYLCATSSGRGSTDTQYFGPGTRLTVL.

This chain connects TRBV11-2 to TRBJ1-2; possibly TRBD1 for D (6 bases). CDR3 length equals 17 residues. Germline lookup yields CDR1 SGHAT and CDR2 FQNNGV. V dropped 1 base and J dropped 0 bases, with 15 bases sitting between them. The CDR3 sequence: CASSLVGRGIANYGYTF. The CDR3 coding sequence is TGTGCCAGCAGCTTAGTAGGCAGGGGAATAGCTAACTATGGCTACACCTTC.

The chain couples TRBV4-3 to TRBJ2-2; 9 bases line up with TRBD1. The length of the CDR3 is 16 residues. The V and J ends lost 6 bases and 5 bases, in that order; junction bases with no gene match: 10. From germline, CDR1 is LGHNA and CDR2 YSLEER. DNA for the CDR3: TGCGCCAGCAGTTTCGACAGGGGGGTTAGGACCGGGGAGCTGTTTTTT. It encodes CASSFDRGVRTGELFF.

The rearrangement links TRBV5-1 to TRBJ1-1; 7 nucleotides line up with TRBD1. The CDR3 has 15 residues. Losses at the gene ends were 4 bases for V and 4 bases for J; bases not matched to a gene: 10. Germline CDR1 SGHRS, CDR2 YFSETQ. The DNA for the CDR3 is TGCGCCAGCAGCCCCATTACAGGGGAGTCCACTGAAGCTTTCTTT. Translation: CASSPITGESTEAFF.

This clone has a single count. For the CDR3, the DNA is TGTGCCAGTAGTATACCGGGGACAGGGCAAGAGACCCAGTACTTC. This gives the protein CASSIPGTGQETQYF. The chain is built from TRBV19 and TRBJ2-5, with TRBD1 matching over 9 bases. With V trimmed by 2 bases and J by 2 bases, 3 bases remained unmatched. The CDR3 is made up of 15 amino acids. The germline V gene has CDR1 LNHDA and CDR2 SQIVND (reference sequence).

The chain has TRBV11-2 and TRBJ2-3; D is perhaps TRBD2 (6 bases). The CDR3 is 15 amino acids. Germline V gene sequence: CDR1 SGHAT, CDR2 FQNNGV. The ends were cut back, 7 bases at V and 1 base at J, with 15 bases in the middle. Written as DNA, the CDR3 is TGTGCCAGCACCTTCCGCGCGGGGCGCACAGATACGCAGTATTTT. Translating gives CASTFRAGRTDTQYF.

V gene TRBV2 combines with J gene TRBJ2-5, with TRBD2 matching over 10 bases. J was trimmed by 2 bases and V by 6 bases; bases with no gene match: 6. This CDR3 contains 15 residues. Germline V gene data show CDR1 as SNHLY and CDR2 as FYNNEI. CDR3 in amino acids: CASRERLAGQETQYF. As DNA, the CDR3 is TGTGCCAGCAGAGAACGACTAGCGGGTCAAGAGACCCAGTACTTC.

This clone has more than one count but fewer than ten. CDR3 residues: CASTHRLAGLARGPYEQYF. The CDR3 coding sequence is TGTGCCAGCACCCACCGACTAGCGGGACTTGCTAGGGGGCCCTACGAGCAGTACTTC. The rearrangement links TRBV27 to TRBJ2-7, with 11 nucleotides matching TRBD2. This CDR3 has 19 amino acids. V shed 7 bases and J 2 bases; nucleotides not matched to a gene: 19. Germline assignment: CDR1 MNHEY and CDR2 SMNVEV (reference sequence).

The V and J genes are TRBV15 and TRBJ1-2; D is possibly TRBD1 (5 bases). Trimming stripped 3 bases from V and 1 base from J, with 6 bases between. CDR1 is LNHNV and CDR2 is YYDKDF in the germline V gene (reference sequence). The CDR3 is 13 amino acids. In DNA, the CDR3 is TGTGCCACCAGCAGCGACAGTAACTATGGCTACACCTTC. Translated: CATSSDSNYGYTF.

Written as DNA, the CDR3 is TGTGCTAGTGGTTTGGTCAGGCAGCTGTTCTACAATGAGCAGTTCTTC. Translated, it gives CASGLVRQLFYNEQFF. The genes are TRBV12-5 and TRBJ2-1; D is uncertain. The germline CDR1 and CDR2 sequences are LGHNT and FRNRAP. This CDR3 has 16 residues. Trimming pared 0 bases from V and 3 bases from J, leaving 12 bases between. The entire variable domain, with the rest obtained from reference TRBV12-5 and TRBJ2-1, is as follows: DARVTQTPRHKVTEMGQEVTMRCQPILGHNTVFWYRQTMMQGLELLAYFRNRAPLDDSGMPKDRFSAEMPDATLATLKIQPSEPRDSAVYFCASGLVRQLFYNEQFFGPGTRLTVL.

The chain is built from TRBV10-1 and TRBJ1-5; TRBD1 aligns across 8 bases. CDR1 WNHNN and CDR2 SYGVQD come from the germline V gene (reference sequence). The CDR3 totals 19 residues. The V gene end was trimmed by 5 bases and the J gene end by 1 base; junction bases not matched to a gene: 16. The CDR3 nucleotides are TGCGCCAGCAGTCGATGGACAGGGATCCCCTTTGAGAGCAATCAGCCCCAGCATTTT. Translating gives CASSRWTGIPFESNQPQHF.

The chain carries TRBV5-1 and TRBJ2-1; the match to TRBD2 covers 10 bases. CDR1 is SGHRS and CDR2 is YFSETQ in the germline V gene. The CDR3 consists of 14 residues. Trimming at V came to 2 bases and at J to 10 bases, leaving 6 bases not matched to a gene. CDR3 bases: TGCGCCAGCAGCTTAGCGGGGGGGAGAGGGGAGCAGTTCTTC. Its translation: CASSLAGGRGEQFF.

In nucleotides, the CDR3 is TGTGCCAGCAGCTTAGTGCTAGCGGGAGCTGGCACCGGGGAGCTGTTTTTT. Its protein is CASSLVLAGAGTGELFF. This chain joins TRBV7-2 and TRBJ2-2, with 10 positions matching TRBD2. The CDR3 runs 17 residues. J gave up 4 bases and V 1 base, and 6 bases lay outside the gene matches. Germline V CDR1 and CDR2: SGHTA, FQGNSA.

The V call is TRBV4-3, the J call TRBJ1-1; D might be TRBD1 (5 bases). From germline, CDR1 is LGHNA and CDR2 YSLEER. Between the trimmed V and J ends, which lost 0 bases and 3 bases, there was a span of 8 bases. The CDR3 length is 14 residues. The CDR3 here is CASSQERGDTEAFF. The CDR3 DNA is TGCGCCAGCAGCCAAGAACGGGGGGACACTGAAGCTTTCTTT.

The chain employs TRBV29-1 and TRBJ2-1; D is perhaps TRBD1 (5 bases). This CDR3 region has 13 residues. Trimming removed 3 bases at V and 4 bases at J, with 10 bases between. From germline, CDR1 is SQVTM and CDR2 ANQGSEA. DNA for the CDR3: TGCAGCGTTGAGGGCGACAGTTACAATGAGCAGTTCTTC. Its translation: CSVEGDSYNEQFF.

The CDR3, as DNA: TGTGCCAGCAGCTTTACAATTTCGTTACCTGAAGCTTTCTTT. Translated: CASSFTISLPEAFF. The rearrangement links TRBV11-3 to TRBJ1-1; the D is unclear. V was trimmed by 3 bases and J by 6 bases, leaving 14 bases between them. From germline, CDR1 is SGHNT and CDR2 YENEEA. The CDR3 sequence is 14 residues long.

This clone occurred a few times. This sequence joins TRBV7-9 and TRBJ2-1; no firm D call. Trimming cost V 6 bases and J 5 bases, with 8 bases left between them. The CDR3 extends over 12 amino acids. Germline V lookup: CDR1 SEHNR, CDR2 FQNEAQ (reference sequence). CDR3 nucleotide sequence: TGTGCCAGCAGAAACACGAACAATGAGCAGTTCTTC. This translates into CASRNTNNEQFF.

The rearrangement links TRBV19 to TRBJ1-6; D gene unclear. The CDR3 length is 17 residues. V lost 1 base, J lost 0 bases, and 10 bases lay in between. Looked up from germline, CDR1 is LNHDA and CDR2 is SQIVND (reference sequence). CDR3 coding DNA: TGTGCCAGTAGTATAGTGTTCCGGAGCTCCTATAATTCACCCCTCCACTTT. This gives the protein CASSIVFRSSYNSPLHF. Complete variable domain (other parts from reference TRBV19 and TRBJ1-6): DGGITQSPKYLFRKEGQNVTLSCEQNLNHDAMYWYRQDPGQGLRLIYYSQIVNDFQKGDIAEGYSVSREKKESFPLTVTSAQKNPTAFYLCASSIVFRSSYNSPLHFGNGTRLTVT.

This sequence joins TRBV12-5 and TRBJ1-4; 9 positions agree with TRBD1. Germline V gene sequence: CDR1 LGHNT, CDR2 FRNRAP. V shed 6 bases, J shed 8 bases, and the junction held 7 bases outside the gene matches. This CDR3 is 14 amino acids long. CDR3 nucleotide sequence: TGTGCTAGTGGATCCGGACAGGGGTTGGAAAAACTGTTTTTT. Translation gives CASGSGQGLEKLFF. Based on the CDR3 plus reference TRBV12-5 and TRBJ1-4, the full variable domain is DARVTQTPRHKVTEMGQEVTMRCQPILGHNTVFWYRQTMMQGLELLAYFRNRAPLDDSGMPKDRFSAEMPDATLATLKIQPSEPRDSAVYFCASGSGQGLEKLFFGSGTQLSVL.